This T cell receptor beta chain originates from a study of T-cell memory formation after mild COVID-19. This clonotype has a single count. Using its own MiXCR run on the 5' RACE reads, TCRdb lists one record per CDR3 protein. The sample shows more than 35,000 distinct CDR3 sequences, 7.5% to 10% of them seen only once. The CDR3 covers 16 residues. Germline lookup yields CDR1 MNHEY and CDR2 SVGAGI. V trimming: 4 bases; J trimming: 11 bases; junction bases outside the gene matches: 16. This chain uses TRBV6-5 with TRBJ1-4, with 7 nucleotides matching TRBD1. The TCR comes from an adult woman who had mild COVID-19 (a few samples of this study predate the infection). Cell type and time point are not known. The specimen was PBMCs or a T cell subset sorted from them (not recorded which). CDR3 region: CASSFSEQGRSGKLFF. In DNA, the CDR3 is TGTGCCAGCAGTTTTTCCGAACAGGGGCGGTCTGGGAAACTGTTTTTT.